The 9 T cell receptor beta chains in this list originate from one sample, sequenced in a study of T-cell memory formation after mild COVID-19. A single record per CDR3 protein comes from TCRdb applying MiXCR to the 5' RACE reads. The table has approximately 100,000 distinct CDR3 sequences, approximately 17% seen once. The sequenced material came from PBMCs or a T cell subset sorted from them (not recorded which). The source of these receptors is an adult woman who had mild COVID-19 (a few samples of this study predate the infection). Cell type and time point are not known.

The chain joins TRBV19 to TRBJ1-4; the D is unclear. The CDR3 is 11 residues long. From germline, CDR1 is LNHDA and CDR2 SQIVND (reference sequence). Trimming left V 7 bases short and J 6 bases short, with 6 bases between. The CDR3 DNA reads TGTGCCAGTACGGGAGATGAAAAACTGTTTTTT. Its translation: CASTGDEKLFF.

This clonotype has only a few counts. The CDR3 region is CASSVGDRGTEAFF. The CDR3 nucleotides read TGTGCCAGCAGCGTGGGGGACAGGGGCACTGAAGCTTTCTTT. The rearrangement uses TRBV9 and TRBJ1-1, with TRBD1 matching over 10 bases. Germline V lookup: CDR1 SGDLS, CDR2 YYNGEE. The CDR3 is 14 amino acids. The junction had 2 bases not matched to a gene; V was cut back by 2 bases and J by 4 bases.

The chain joins TRBV20-1 to TRBJ2-5, with D unclear. CDR3 length: 14 residues. The V gene's germline CDR1 is DFQATT and CDR2 SNEGSKA (reference sequence). V gave up 5 bases and J gave up 3 bases, with 16 bases separating them. CDR3 DNA sequence: TGCAGTGCTTTTAGAACGGTTTATGAAGAGACCCAGTACTTC. This gives the protein CSAFRTVYEETQYF.

V gene TRBV7-8 combines with J gene TRBJ1-1, with no clear D. V dropped 2 bases and J dropped 1 base, with 20 bases sitting between them. Looked up from germline, CDR1 is SGHVS and CDR2 is FQNEAQ. The CDR3 runs 18 residues. The CDR3 here is CASSLKVVGDYENTEAFF. The DNA for the CDR3 is TGTGCCAGCAGCTTAAAGGTCGTCGGAGATTACGAGAACACTGAAGCTTTCTTT.

A few counts support this clonotype. The chain recombines TRBV10-3 with TRBJ2-5, with 13 bases fitting TRBD2. This CDR3 comprises 15 residues. Per the germline V gene, CDR1 is ENHRY and CDR2 is SYGVKD. V shed 11 bases, J shed 5 bases, and the junction held 11 bases outside the gene matches. The CDR3, as DNA: TGTGCCTCTCAGACTGGACTAGCGGGAGTGGAGACCCAGTACTTC. The encoded protein is CASQTGLAGVETQYF.

The rearrangement uses TRBV10-3 and TRBJ2-7, with D uncertain. Germline values: CDR1 ENHRY, CDR2 SYGVKD. The CDR3 runs 15 residues. V dropped 2 bases and J dropped 0 bases, with 11 bases sitting between them. CDR3 in DNA: TGTGCCATCAGTGAGCCGGCCGTGAGCTCCTACGAGCAGTACTTC. Its protein is CAISEPAVSSYEQYF.

This clonotype was counted many times. The V call is TRBV23-1, the J call TRBJ2-3; no clear D gene. TRBV23-1 is labeled an ORF, and its function is uncertain. The CDR3 covers 11 residues. The V end was cut by 4 bases, the J end by 9 bases, with 8 bases between. CDR3 sequence: CASSLPATQYF. In DNA, the CDR3 is TGCGCCAGCAGTCTACCGGCAACGCAGTATTTT.

This clonotype was observed a handful of times. V and J are TRBV12-3 or TRBV12-4 and TRBJ1-2, with 8 positions matching TRBD1. The V gene end was trimmed by 5 bases and the J gene end by 4 bases; junction bases not matched to a gene: 3. This CDR3 has 13 amino acids. The CDR3 DNA reads TGTGCCAGCAGTCCAGGGGGCCCCTATGGCTACACCTTC. Translating gives CASSPGGPYGYTF.

The chain combines TRBV9 with TRBJ2-7; TRBD1 agrees at 7 bases. The CDR3 runs 14 residues. V was pared by 6 bases and J by 2 bases, with 8 bases of the junction left unmatched. CDR1 and CDR2 (germline): SGDLS, YYNGEE. Here the CDR3 DNA reads TGTGCCAGCACCAAAGGGGGCACCGCCTACGAGCAGTACTTC. It is translated as CASTKGGTAYEQYF.